Listed here are 7 T cell receptor beta chains from one sample, sequenced in a study of blood T cells in healthy people across ages. Combining a sample-barcoded 5' primer with a J-beta primer mix, a second PCR ran for roughly 7 to 11 cycles. TCRdb analysed the 5' RACE reads with MiXCR anew, one entry per CDR3 protein. Seen here are some 850,000 distinct CDR3 sequences, roughly 25% observed once, and the top ten hold 2.5% to 3.5%. The same data also went into a second study, on T cells of mothers and their children.

The sample taken for sequencing was blood. These receptors were obtained from a boy younger than 18 in good health.

This rearrangement joins TRBV12-3 or TRBV12-4 to TRBJ1-2, with TRBD1 matching 8 bases. Losses at the gene ends were 9 bases for V and 7 bases for J; bases not matched to a gene: 10. The length of the CDR3 is 13 residues. The CDR3 sequence is CASAGQVVGGYTF. Written as DNA, the CDR3 is TGTGCCAGTGCGGGACAGGTGGTGGGTGGCTACACCTTC.

This sequence joins TRBV12-3 or TRBV12-4 and TRBJ1-2; a weak D match, TRBD1 (5 bases). V was trimmed by 5 bases and J by 3 bases, leaving 10 bases between them. This CDR3 comprises 13 residues. The CDR3 sequence is CASSPQEYYGYTF. Here the CDR3 DNA reads TGTGCCAGCAGTCCACAGGAGTACTATGGCTACACCTTC.

The V gene is TRBV5-1, the J gene TRBJ2-3, with TRBD1 identical over 11 bases. V was pared by 2 bases and J by 2 bases, with 7 bases of the junction left unmatched. The CDR3 loop spans 17 amino acids. Germline CDR1 reads SGHRS; CDR2 reads YFSETQ. CDR3 protein: CASSLPGTGGNTDTQYF. For the CDR3, the DNA is TGCGCCAGCAGCTTACCAGGGACAGGGGGAAACACAGATACGCAGTATTTT. The complete variable domain, with remaining parts taken from reference TRBV5-1 and TRBJ2-3, reads KAGVTQTPRYLIKTRGQQVTLSCSPISGHRSVSWYQQTPGQGLQFLFEYFSETQRNKGNFPGRFSGRQFSNSRSEMNVSTLELGDSALYLCASSLPGTGGNTDTQYFGPGTRLTVL.

The rearrangement uses TRBV25-1 and TRBJ2-7; TRBD1 or TRBD2 may be the D gene (5 bases each). V shed 8 bases and J shed 5 bases, with 13 bases lying between them. Germline V gene lookup returns CDR1 MGHDK and CDR2 SYGVNS. The CDR3 consists of 12 residues. The CDR3 is CASGRGDHEQYF. The CDR3 DNA follows: TGTGCCAGCGGGCGTGGGGACCACGAGCAGTACTTC.

The chain has TRBV2 and TRBJ1-4; 7 positions match TRBD1. The junction had 8 bases not matched to a gene; V was cut back by 7 bases and J by 0 bases. Germline-derived CDR1 and CDR2 are SNHLY and FYNNEI. The CDR3 length is 16 residues. Here the CDR3 DNA reads TGTGCCAGCAAGAGGGGGCAGGACGCAACTAATGAAAAACTGTTTTTT. Protein product: CASKRGQDATNEKLFF.

This clonotype was detected a few times. The chain links TRBV5-1 to TRBJ2-1; 8 bases align to TRBD2. This CDR3 is built from 18 residues. V lost 3 bases and J lost 0; bases outside the gene matches: 11. From germline, CDR1 is SGHRS and CDR2 YFSETQ. The CDR3: CASSSIGGGGSSYNEQFF. The DNA for the CDR3 is TGCGCCAGCAGCTCCATAGGAGGCGGGGGGAGCTCCTACAATGAGCAGTTCTTC.

The rearrangement uses TRBV5-1 and TRBJ2-5; 8 nucleotides match TRBD1. The J call may be incorrect, as the DNA end agrees better with TRBJ2-7. This CDR3 region has 15 residues. CDR1 is SGHRS, CDR2 YFSETQ, per germline. CDR3 in DNA: TGCGCCAGCAGACGGGGACAGGAGAGTAACTACGAGCAGTACTTC. This translates into CASRRGQESNYEQYF.